This TCR beta chain appears in the sequencing data of a study of Ad26.COV2.S vaccination and SARS-CoV-2 variants. Study outcomes and limitations: People who got the vaccine had more spike-specific TCR breadth than people who got placebo. Following vaccination, spike-specific CD8+ and CD4+ T cell responses reportedly exhibited substantial breadth.

In regard to this clone: Antigen specificity is unknown.

Profiled with immunoSEQ multiplex PCR; TCRdb holds only in-frame clones, not every one. The sample lists 400,000 to 450,000 clones; about 93% were seen once. The CDR3 is 15 amino acids. Trimming took 3 bases from V and 4 from J, leaving 16 bases between them. Germline-derived CDR1 and CDR2 are SGHNT and YYREEE (reference sequence). Treatment of the sample: roughly 20 received Ad26.COV2.S at low or high dose, single or two shots; roughly five received placebo; per-sample allocation not given. After the first vaccine or placebo injection, samples were drawn on day 63. The chain joins TRBV5-4 to TRBJ1-2, with a possible D match to TRBD1 (6 bases). The specimen was peripheral blood, collected in a trial of Ad26.COV2.S vaccine versus placebo. The receptor comes from a person aged 18-60 years who received the Ad26.COV2.S COVID-19 vaccine or a placebo. The CDR3 loop is CASSSRQAGSYGYTF. The DNA for the CDR3 is TGTGCCAGCAGCTCCCGACAGGCTGGTAGCTATGGCTACACCTTC.